Each of the 6 T cell receptor beta chains below was sequenced from the same sample in a study of TIL therapy for anti-PD-1-resistant metastatic lung cancer (dated by TCRdb to the early 2020s). The immunoSEQ v3 hsTCRB kit was used to amplify TCR beta CDR3 regions from genomic DNA through bias-controlled multiplex PCR. The immuneACCESS repertoire file appears here via TCRdb, limited to in-frame rearrangements. These files lack a portion of the clones; in checked studies, under half of the deficit traces to unresolved V genes, and the cause of the others is not known. The sample table shows about 50,000 clones, and 70% to 90% are seen once. The biggest ten clones account for around 5% of the sample. The time point label, read with the paper, signifies: pre-treatment sample, taken before nivolumab and TIL therapy. Sequencing used blood, obtained at baseline. The receptors here all came from a person between 25 and 80 years old with non-small cell lung cancer.

The CDR3 loop is CASSQGGLGDTQYF. The CDR3 coding sequence is TGTGCCAGCAGCCAGGGAGGGTTAGGAGATACGCAGTATTTT. This rearrangement joins TRBV27 to TRBJ2-3; 7 nucleotides agree with TRBD2. J gave up 5 bases and V 6 bases, and 8 bases lay outside the gene matches. Germline V gene sequence: CDR1 MNHEY, CDR2 SMNVEV (reference sequence). This CDR3 spans 14 amino acids.

This clone appeared once. The J gene is TRBJ1-2, the V gene TRBV6-5; no clear D gene. This CDR3 contains 13 residues. The germline V and J ends were trimmed by 2 bases and 2 bases, with 6 bases remaining between them. Germline lookup yields CDR1 MNHEY and CDR2 SVGAGI. Here the CDR3 reads CASSYGQNYGYTF. The DNA for the CDR3 is TGTGCCAGCAGTTACGGGCAGAACTATGGCTACACCTTC.

The chain employs TRBV3-1 (or the pseudogene TRBV3-2) and TRBJ1-5; 7 nucleotides agree with TRBD1. V was clipped by 7 bases and J by 7 bases; unmatched bases: 7. The CDR3 runs to 13 residues. CDR1 and CDR2 from the germline V gene are LGHDT and YNNKEL (reference sequence). CDR3 protein: CASTTGLGQPQHF. The CDR3, as DNA: TGTGCCAGCACGACAGGGTTGGGGCAGCCCCAGCATTTT.

The V call is TRBV28, the J call TRBJ2-1; TRBD1 might be the D (6 bases). Germline V gene sequence: CDR1 MDHEN, CDR2 SYDVKM. The CDR3 runs 16 residues. Trimming left V 6 bases short and J 4 bases short, with 19 bases between. For the CDR3, the DNA is TGTGCCAGCAGAACGACAGGAAGGGGGAAATACAATGAGCAGTTCTTC. Its protein is CASRTTGRGKYNEQFF.

V and J are TRBV20-1 and TRBJ2-5; 7 bases agree with TRBD2. The CDR3 loop spans 11 amino acids. Looked up from germline, CDR1 is DFQATT and CDR2 is SNEGSKA (reference sequence). V was clipped by 6 bases and J by 5 bases; unmatched bases: 3. Here the CDR3 DNA reads TGCAGTGCCGGGAGGCAGGAGACCCAGTACTTC. It specifies CSAGRQETQYF.

This chain links TRBV7-2 with TRBJ2-1, with D possibly matching TRBD1 (6 bases). Germline assignment: CDR1 SGHTA and CDR2 FQGNSA. There are 15 residues in the CDR3. V lost 5 bases to trimming and J lost 0 bases, with 11 bases between them. CDR3 DNA: TGTGCCAGCAGCCCGTTAGGGGGCTCCTACAATGAGCAGTTCTTC. Its translation is CASSPLGGSYNEQFF.